A single sample is the source of the 31 T cell receptor beta chains below, sequenced in a study of cytomegalovirus exposure and HLA in healthy donors. The assay was immunoSEQ multiplex PCR, and TCRdb's table has in-frame clones only and misses some. The sample consists of about 130,000 clones, roughly 89% of them appearing once. The sequenced sample was PBMCs. Receptors originate from a man aged 25-40 years in good health and CMV-seronegative.

The genes are TRBV21-1 and TRBJ1-1. TRBV21-1 is a pseudogene segment. This CDR3 spans 13 amino acids. The DNA for the CDR3 is TGTGCCAGCTCTATCGAGGTAAACACTGAAGCTTTCTTT. Its translation is CASSIEVNTEAFF.

This clone was counted once. The genes are TRBV5-1 and TRBJ2-3, with TRBD2 identical over 10 bases. J lost 4 bases, V lost 5 bases, and 10 bases had no gene match. This CDR3 has 16 amino acids. In germline, CDR1 is SGHRS, CDR2 YFSETQ. The CDR3 coding sequence is TGCGCCAGCAGTCCCGACGAGCGGGGGGGATCAGATACGCAGTATTTT. Amino acid sequence: CASSPDERGGSDTQYF. Variable domain in full (rest from reference TRBV5-1 and TRBJ2-3): KAGVTQTPRYLIKTRGQQVTLSCSPISGHRSVSWYQQTPGQGLQFLFEYFSETQRNKGNFPGRFSGRQFSNSRSEMNVSTLELGDSALYLCASSPDERGGSDTQYFGPGTRLTVL.

The chain recombines TRBV2 with TRBJ1-2; D remains ambiguous. Germline V gene sequence: CDR1 SNHLY, CDR2 FYNNEI. This CDR3 has 14 amino acids. Trimming removed 7 bases at V and 8 bases at J, with 20 bases between. The CDR3 reads CASILPPGIGGYTF. The CDR3 DNA is TGTGCCAGCATCCTCCCGCCGGGGATTGGCGGCTACACCTTC.

The J gene is TRBJ2-1, the V gene TRBV18; possible D gene TRBD2, 6 bases. Germline V lookup: CDR1 KGHSH, CDR2 LQKENI. Deletions cut 5 bases from V and 3 bases from J, with 11 bases between. The CDR3 extends over 14 amino acids. For the CDR3, the DNA is TGTGCCAGCTCAGTTCGGGGGAGCTACAATGAGCAGTTCTTC. Residues: CASSVRGSYNEQFF.

This chain joins TRBV10-3 and TRBJ2-7; TRBD1 matches 7 bases. CDR3 length equals 14 residues. V gave up 2 bases and J gave up 7 bases; unmatched junction bases: 8. From germline, CDR1 is ENHRY and CDR2 SYGVKD. The CDR3 bases are TGTGCCATCAGTGAGCCGACAGGGTTTGAGGAGCAGTACTTC. Translation gives CAISEPTGFEEQYF.

The table lists this clone with a few counts. The chain has TRBV7-3 and TRBJ1-1, with TRBD1 matching over 8 bases. The J segment lost 5 bases and the V segment lost 6 bases, leaving 8 bases of the junction unmatched. The CDR3 is 14 residues long. The V gene's germline CDR1 is SGHTA and CDR2 FQGTGA. In nucleotides, the CDR3 is TGTGCCAGCAGTTTACAGGGGGTCGGGACTGAAGCTTTCTTT. It specifies CASSLQGVGTEAFF.

V is TRBV6-5 and J is TRBJ1-6; possibly TRBD1 for D (6 bases). Germline assignment: CDR1 MNHEY and CDR2 SVGAGI. Trimming removed 0 bases from V and 9 bases from J, with 15 bases in between. The CDR3 loop spans 16 amino acids. CDR3 in DNA: TGTGCCAGCAGTTACTCGATGGGGGCAGGGGTTTCACCCCTCCACTTT. Translating it yields CASSYSMGAGVSPLHF.

The chain employs TRBV7-9 and TRBJ1-3; tentatively, D is TRBD1 (6 bases). V lost 4 bases, J lost 3 bases, and 13 bases lay in between. The CDR3 consists of 15 residues. Germline V CDR1 and CDR2: SEHNR, FQNEAQ (reference sequence). This chain's CDR3 is CASSYRGGHGNTIYF. DNA of the CDR3: TGTGCCAGCAGCTACCGCGGGGGACATGGAAACACCATATATTTT.

The rearrangement uses TRBV5-4 and TRBJ1-2; 11 bases fit TRBD1. There are 20 residues in the CDR3. Germline V gives CDR1 SGHNT, CDR2 YYREEE (reference sequence). After removal of 2 bases from V and 2 bases from J, the junction contained 17 bases not matched to a gene. The CDR3 reads CASSFPAPRPGTGGNYGYTF. The CDR3 DNA follows: TGTGCCAGCAGCTTCCCTGCCCCTCGTCCCGGGACAGGGGGGAACTATGGCTACACCTTC. The variable domain in full, completed from reference TRBV5-4 and TRBJ1-2, reads ETGVTQSPTHLIKTRGQQVTLRCSSQSGHNTVSWYQQALGQGPQFIFQYYREEENGRGNFPPRFSGLQFPNYSSELNVNALELDDSALYLCASSFPAPRPGTGGNYGYTFGSGTRLTVV.

This chain links TRBV9 with TRBJ1-1; the D is unclear. V gave up 1 base and J gave up 1 base, with 11 bases separating them. Per germline, CDR1 SGDLS and CDR2 YYNGEE. The CDR3 extends over 15 amino acids. Here the CDR3 DNA reads TGTGCCAGCAGCGTAATGGGAGGGCCGAACACTGAAGCTTTCTTT. Its protein product is CASSVMGGPNTEAFF.

The chain employs TRBV6-6 and TRBJ2-2; 9 bases are shared with TRBD1. The V gene's germline CDR1 is MNHNY and CDR2 SVGAGI (reference sequence). V lost 1 base and J lost 4; bases outside the gene matches: 4. The CDR3 contains 16 residues. The CDR3 loop is CASSYYGTGLTGELFF. In DNA, the CDR3 is TGTGCCAGCAGTTACTATGGGACAGGGCTCACCGGGGAGCTGTTTTTT.

This clone was recorded only once. An end of the junction does not agree with germline; a read error may underlie this. The gene calls are TRBV19 and TRBJ1-5; D is uncertain. Germline CDR1 is LNHDA and CDR2 is SQIVND (reference sequence). The CDR3 has 13 residues. In DNA form, the CDR3 reads TGTGCCAGTAGTATTATTAGCTATCAGCCCCAGCATTTT. This sequence encodes CASSIISYQPQHF.

The rearrangement links TRBV11-2 to TRBJ2-2; 11 bases map to TRBD2. V was clipped by 0 bases and J by 1 base; unmatched bases: 1. The CDR3 consists of 17 residues. Germline V gives CDR1 SGHAT, CDR2 FQNNGV. The CDR3 bases are TGTGCCAGCAGCTTAGAGGGACTAGCGGAGAACACCGGGGAGCTGTTTTTT. Protein product: CASSLEGLAENTGELFF.

V gene TRBV5-1 combines with J gene TRBJ1-5; D perhaps matches TRBD1 (5 bases). Germline CDR1 reads SGHRS; CDR2 reads YFSETQ. V lost 4 bases and J 0 bases, leaving 17 bases between the germline ends. CDR3 length: 17 amino acids. The CDR3 region is CASSPLGRGASNQPQHF. The CDR3 bases are TGCGCCAGCAGCCCTCTAGGTAGGGGTGCTAGCAATCAGCCCCAGCATTTT.

The J gene is TRBJ2-7, the V gene TRBV7-9; D is perhaps TRBD1 (5 bases). There are 14 residues in the CDR3. In germline, CDR1 is SEHNR, CDR2 FQNEAQ (reference sequence). Trimming cost V 5 bases and J 2 bases, with 13 bases left between them. CDR3: CASSLAGITYEQYF. Written as DNA, the CDR3 is TGTGCCAGCAGCCTCGCAGGGATCACCTACGAGCAGTACTTC.

The chain joins TRBV27 to TRBJ2-2; TRBD1 is a possible D gene (6 bases). With 6 bases removed from V and 3 bases from J, the gap between germline ends came to 17 bases. The germline gives CDR1 MNHEY, CDR2 SMNVEV (reference sequence). The CDR3 totals 16 residues. The chain's CDR3 is CASSLLGARDTGELFF. CDR3 DNA sequence: TGTGCCAGCAGCCTCCTGGGGGCGAGGGACACCGGGGAGCTGTTTTTT.

The J gene is TRBJ1-2, the V gene TRBV7-9, with D possibly being TRBD1 (6 bases). The germline gives CDR1 SEHNR, CDR2 FQNEAQ (reference sequence). Trimming took 5 bases from V and 1 from J, leaving 17 bases between them. The CDR3 loop spans 16 amino acids. CDR3 in DNA: TGTGCCAGCAGCGTACTCCGGGACAACGATAACTATGGCTACACCTTC. Amino acid sequence: CASSVLRDNDNYGYTF. The complete variable domain, with remaining parts taken from reference TRBV7-9 and TRBJ1-2, reads DTGVSQNPRHKITKRGQNVTFRCDPISEHNRLYWYRQTLGQGPEFLTYFQNEAQLEKSRLLSDRFSAERPKGSFSTLEIQRTEQGDSAMYLCASSVLRDNDNYGYTFGSGTRLTVV.

A few counts support this clone. The rearrangement links TRBV7-9 to TRBJ2-5, with 14 bases that match TRBD2. V trimming: 5 bases; J trimming: 1 base; junction bases outside the gene matches: 9. Germline V gives CDR1 SEHNR, CDR2 FQNEAQ (reference sequence). The CDR3 length is 18 residues. The CDR3, as DNA: TGTGCCAGCAGCCTTTCCGGACTAGCGGGGGGCCCCCAAGAGACCCAGTACTTC. Translating it yields CASSLSGLAGGPQETQYF. The whole variable domain, filled in from reference TRBV7-9 and TRBJ2-5, reads DTGVSQNPRHKITKRGQNVTFRCDPISEHNRLYWYRQTLGQGPEFLTYFQNEAQLEKSRLLSDRFSAERPKGSFSTLEIQRTEQGDSAMYLCASSLSGLAGGPQETQYFGPGTRLLVL.

The chain joins TRBV5-4 to TRBJ1-6; possible D gene TRBD1, 5 bases. CDR3 length equals 13 residues. V was pared by 4 bases and J by 8 bases, with 10 bases between. CDR1 is SGHNT, CDR2 YYREEE, per germline (reference sequence). The CDR3: CASSTKTDSPLHF. CDR3 nucleotide sequence: TGTGCCAGCAGCACTAAGACAGATTCACCCCTCCACTTT.

The rearrangement joins TRBV28 to TRBJ1-5; TRBD1 matches at 7 bases. Germline-derived CDR1 and CDR2 are MDHEN and SYDVKM. The CDR3 spans 13 residues. With 8 bases clipped from V and 0 bases from J, the junction kept 1 base outside the gene matches. The CDR3 loop is CASQGDSNQPQHF. DNA of the CDR3: TGTGCCAGCCAGGGGGATAGCAATCAGCCCCAGCATTTT.

The CDR3 sequence: CASAGLAGGSYEQYF. The CDR3 coding sequence is TGTGCCAGCGCCGGACTAGCGGGGGGGTCCTACGAGCAGTACTTC. J is TRBJ2-7 and V is TRBV6-6, with 15 nucleotides matching TRBD2. Germline V gives CDR1 MNHNY, CDR2 SVGAGI (reference sequence). The CDR3 has 15 amino acids. With 8 bases clipped from V and 1 base from J, the junction kept 3 bases outside the gene matches.

The gene calls are TRBV2 and TRBJ2-7, with 8 bases identical to TRBD1. V lost 1 base and J lost 2; bases outside the gene matches: 1. The CDR3 runs to 14 residues. From germline, CDR1 is SNHLY and CDR2 FYNNEI. The CDR3 DNA is TGTGCCAGCAGTGAAGGGACAGGGACCTACGAGCAGTACTTC. Translated, it gives CASSEGTGTYEQYF.

This chain joins TRBV18 and TRBJ2-7, with TRBD1 identical over 9 bases. Unmatched junction bases numbered 13, after V lost 1 base and J lost 6 bases. The CDR3 totals 17 residues. Germline CDR1 KGHSH, CDR2 LQKENI. The CDR3: CASSPLVSGQGKAEQYF. In DNA, the CDR3 is TGTGCCAGCTCACCACTTGTGTCCGGACAGGGGAAGGCCGAGCAGTACTTC.

CDR3 amino acids: CASSLVQGETQYF. CDR3 nucleotides: TGTGCCAGCAGCTTGGTCCAGGGGGAGACCCAGTACTTC. The genes are TRBV5-4 and TRBJ2-5, with a tentative D call TRBD1 (6 bases). This CDR3 is 13 amino acids long. CDR1 is SGHNT and CDR2 is YYREEE in the germline V gene (reference sequence). Trimming removed 0 bases from V and 5 bases from J, with 8 bases in between.

V and J are TRBV28 and TRBJ2-7; D remains ambiguous. V was cut by 3 bases and J by 3 bases, with 6 bases left in between. The germline V gene encodes CDR1 MDHEN and CDR2 SYDVKM. This CDR3 is 12 amino acids long. The CDR3 region is CASSFGSYEQYF. CDR3 sequence (DNA): TGTGCCAGCAGTTTTGGCAGCTACGAGCAGTACTTC.

This chain uses TRBV4-3 with TRBJ2-3; 7 nucleotides align to TRBD2. Germline V CDR1 and CDR2: LGHNA, YSLEER. V shed 0 bases, J shed 3 bases, and the junction held 6 bases outside the gene matches. This CDR3 comprises 16 residues. Here the CDR3 reads CASSQDGVGGTDTQYF. For the CDR3, the DNA is TGCGCCAGCAGCCAAGACGGGGTCGGGGGGACAGATACGCAGTATTTT.

This CDR3 reads CASSAGQTKLFF. CDR3 nucleotides: TGTGCCAGCAGCGCGGGACAGACTAAACTGTTTTTT. J is TRBJ1-4 and V is TRBV5-4; 7 nucleotides line up with TRBD1. V gave up 4 bases and J gave up 11 bases; unmatched junction bases: 5. There are 12 residues in the CDR3. Germline assignment: CDR1 SGHNT and CDR2 YYREEE (reference sequence).

The chain uses TRBV6-1 and TRBJ1-4; possible D gene TRBD1, 6 bases. Germline V gene sequence: CDR1 MNHNS, CDR2 SASEGT. V lost 2 bases to trimming and J lost 6 bases, with 13 bases between them. The CDR3 runs 15 residues. The chain's CDR3 is CASSESGHVDEKLFF. DNA of the CDR3: TGTGCCAGCAGTGAATCGGGACACGTAGATGAAAAACTGTTTTTT.

This chain joins TRBV27 and TRBJ2-2; TRBD2 matches 13 bases. With 7 bases clipped from V and 6 bases from J, the junction kept 8 bases outside the gene matches. CDR3 size: 16 residues. The germline V gene has CDR1 MNHEY and CDR2 SMNVEV (reference sequence). Here the CDR3 DNA reads TGTGCCAGCAAGGGACTAGCGGGAAATGCTGCCGGGGAGCTGTTTTTT. As protein: CASKGLAGNAAGELFF.

The chain couples TRBV11-2 to TRBJ1-3, with TRBD1 matching 9 bases. The junction had 0 bases not matched to a gene; V was cut back by 5 bases and J by 1 base. In germline, CDR1 is SGHAT, CDR2 FQNNGV. The CDR3 has 14 residues. CDR3 nucleotides: TGTGCCAGCAGCGACAGGGGGTCTGGAAACACCATATATTTT. This translates into CASSDRGSGNTIYF.

The chain recombines TRBV5-5 with TRBJ2-5; 7 positions agree with TRBD2. V dropped 3 bases and J dropped 2; count of bases not matched to a gene: 10. The germline V gene encodes CDR1 SGHKS and CDR2 YYEKEE (reference sequence). This CDR3 has 16 residues. The DNA of the CDR3 is TGTGCCAGCAGCTCCGGGGTTGCTAGCGGTCAAGAGACCCAGTACTTC. Translated: CASSSGVASGQETQYF.